The 10 T cell receptor beta chains given below trace back to one sample, sequenced in a study of vaccination effects on CD4 cells after COVID-19. No antigen is known for these receptors. Antigen-specific CD4+ T cells expanded by the ViraFEST assay with viral peptide pools were then sequenced. Upon completion of 10 to 11 days in culture, CD4+ T cells were isolated. Profiled with immunoSEQ multiplex PCR; TCRdb holds only in-frame clones, not every one. The sample consists of tens of thousands of clones, approximately 63% of them appearing once. The material sequenced was CD4+ T cells from PBMCs cultured with HCoV-229E spike peptides, taken before COVID-19 vaccination. Receptor source: a human donor who received a COVID-19 vaccine.

Only one count was recorded for this clone. The chain uses TRBV2 and TRBJ1-1, with D unresolved. V lost 4 bases and J 1 base, leaving 4 bases between the germline ends. The CDR3 is made up of 12 amino acids. Germline loops: CDR1 SNHLY, CDR2 FYNNEI. The CDR3 sequence: CASSAGNTEAFF. The CDR3 DNA sequence: TGTGCCAGCAGTGCCGGGAACACTGAAGCTTTCTTT. Filled out from reference TRBV2 and TRBJ1-1, the complete variable domain reads EPEVTQTPSHQVTQMGQEVILRCVPISNHLYFYWYRQILGQKVEFLVSFYNNEISEKSEIFDDQFSVERPDGSNFTLKIRSTKLEDSAMYFCASSAGNTEAFFGQGTRLTVV.

V usage is TRBV7-8 and J usage is TRBJ2-7; D is possibly TRBD2 (6 bases). The CDR3 has 13 amino acids. Germline CDR1 reads SGHVS; CDR2 reads FQNEAQ. Trimming shortened V by 7 bases and J by 3 bases, and 13 bases separated the two germline ends. This CDR3 is CASNLAFGYEQYF. The CDR3, as DNA: TGTGCCAGCAATCTAGCGTTCGGCTACGAGCAGTACTTC. Full variable domain (outside the CDR3, taken from reference TRBV7-8 and TRBJ2-7): GAGVSQSPRYKVAKRGQDVALRCDPISGHVSLFWYQQALGQGPEFLTYFQNEAQLDKSGLPSDRFFAERPEGSVSTLKIQRTQQEDSAVYLCASNLAFGYEQYFGPGTRLTVT.

This clone was recorded only once. The chain joins TRBV6-5 to TRBJ1-4; 8 nucleotides agree with TRBD1. CDR1 and CDR2 from the germline V gene are MNHEY and SVGAGI. The CDR3 totals 13 residues. V lost 2 bases, J lost 8 bases, and 1 base stayed unmatched. This chain's CDR3 is CASSYGTGEKLFF. The CDR3 DNA reads TGTGCCAGCAGTTACGGGACAGGCGAAAAACTGTTTTTT.

In DNA, the CDR3 is TGTGCCAGCAGCCCCATCTGGGGCAGACACACTGAAGCTTTCTTT. Its protein is CASSPIWGRHTEAFF. The V call is TRBV16, the J call TRBJ1-1, with TRBD1 as a possible D gene (5 bases). This CDR3 comprises 15 residues. The V end lost 4 bases, the J end lost 3 bases, and 15 bases lay between the germline ends. Germline V gene sequence: CDR1 KGHSY, CDR2 FQNENV.

The rearrangement joins TRBV27 to TRBJ2-3; 12 bases are shared with TRBD2. The CDR3 length is 17 residues. V trimming: 4 bases; J trimming: 5 bases; junction bases outside the gene matches: 10. CDR1 is MNHEY, CDR2 SMNVEV, per germline (reference sequence). Here the CDR3 reads CASSSPATSGRGDTQYF. CDR3 coding DNA: TGTGCCAGCAGTTCGCCGGCGACTAGCGGGAGAGGAGATACGCAGTATTTT.

The rearrangement uses TRBV28 and TRBJ2-7; TRBD2 might be the D (6 bases). The CDR3 consists of 15 residues. Germline V gene lookup returns CDR1 MDHEN and CDR2 SYDVKM. V lost 6 bases and J 2 bases, leaving 17 bases between the germline ends. CDR3 in amino acids: CASRPPDRRAYEQYF. The CDR3 DNA reads TGTGCCAGCAGACCCCCGGATCGGAGGGCCTACGAGCAGTACTTC.

The genes are TRBV9 and TRBJ2-1, with 7 bases that match TRBD2. V lost 5 bases and J lost 9; bases outside the gene matches: 11. Looked up from germline, CDR1 is SGDLS and CDR2 is YYNGEE. This CDR3 has 14 amino acids. CDR3 sequence: CASSWGTINGEQFF. The CDR3 DNA is TGTGCCAGCAGTTGGGGGACTATTAATGGTGAGCAGTTCTTC.

The V and J genes are TRBV7-2 and TRBJ1-2; D is ambiguous. This CDR3 has 14 amino acids. Per the germline V gene, CDR1 is SGHTA and CDR2 is FQGNSA. V was shortened by 2 bases and J by 6 bases, with 13 bases between the two germline ends. CDR3 region: CASSLTSLLNGYTF. The CDR3 bases are TGTGCCAGCAGCTTAACCTCTCTTTTAAATGGCTACACCTTC.

This rearrangement joins TRBV5-1 to TRBJ1-2; D gene unclear. V lost 4 bases and J 0 bases, leaving 13 bases between the germline ends. The germline V gene encodes CDR1 SGHRS and CDR2 YFSETQ. The CDR3 sequence is 15 residues long. CDR3 sequence: CASSPLAPTNYGYTF. CDR3 nucleotide sequence: TGCGCCAGCAGCCCCCTGGCACCTACTAACTATGGCTACACCTTC. Filled out from reference TRBV5-1 and TRBJ1-2, the complete variable domain reads KAGVTQTPRYLIKTRGQQVTLSCSPISGHRSVSWYQQTPGQGLQFLFEYFSETQRNKGNFPGRFSGRQFSNSRSEMNVSTLELGDSALYLCASSPLAPTNYGYTFGSGTRLTVV.

The V call is TRBV12-3 or TRBV12-4, the J call TRBJ2-1; 7 bases match TRBD2. This CDR3 region has 13 residues. Trimming removed 8 bases from V and 4 bases from J; junction bases left unmatched: 5. CDR3 sequence: CASHLGGYNEQFF. CDR3 nucleotide sequence: TGTGCCAGCCACTTGGGAGGGTACAATGAGCAGTTCTTC.